This note documents a single T cell receptor beta chain sequence. Profiling relied on immunoSEQ multiplex PCR, and the TCRdb table lists in-frame clones only, not all of them. This table holds some 30,000 clones, more than 70% found once. The data derive from a study of T cell changes during pregnancy in multiple sclerosis. V dropped 3 bases and J dropped 8; count of bases not matched to a gene: 5. The CDR3 has 13 residues. Germline V gene lookup returns CDR1 PRHDT and CDR2 FYEKMQ (reference sequence). This specimen was CD8+ T cells from peripheral blood mononuclear cells, taken in the second trimester of pregnancy. The sequence was collected from a female donor with multiple sclerosis, enrolled in a pregnancy study. The V and J genes are TRBV13 and TRBJ1-2, with 8 bases lining up with TRBD1. The CDR3 sequence: CASSFQGAWGYTF. Here the CDR3 DNA reads TGTGCCAGCAGCTTTCAGGGGGCGTGGGGCTACACCTTC.